The 29 T cell receptor beta chains presented below share a single source sample, sequenced in a study of spatial heterogeneity in lung cancer. Study-level results: Counts that tracked tumor mutation counts were those of expanded intratumoral alpha and beta TCRs.

Time point specified: sample taken at primary tumor resection. MiXCR, applied by TCRdb to the 5' RACE reads, yields one record per CDR3 protein. In the table there are several thousand distinct CDR3 sequences, under 8% of which are singletons. The antigens of these receptors remain unknown. The source was lung tumor tissue, collected at surgery. The source of these receptors is a male donor with early-stage non-small cell lung cancer.

This clonotype was detected many times. V is TRBV6-5 and J is TRBJ1-5; D not resolved. This CDR3 has 13 amino acids. Deletions cut 3 bases from V and 3 bases from J, with 6 bases between. Germline V gene data show CDR1 as MNHEY and CDR2 as SVGAGI. CDR3 amino acids: CASSYKYNQPQHF. CDR3 bases: TGTGCCAGCAGTTATAAATACAATCAGCCCCAGCATTTT.

This clonotype was seen a handful of times. This chain connects TRBV9 to TRBJ2-6, with 7 bases that match TRBD1. CDR1 is SGDLS and CDR2 is YYNGEE in the germline V gene. This CDR3 has 19 residues. V dropped 0 bases and J dropped 1; count of bases not matched to a gene: 10. CDR3 sequence reads: CASSVDPSRTGSGANVLTF. The CDR3 bases are TGTGCCAGCAGCGTAGATCCATCGCGGACAGGATCTGGGGCCAACGTCCTGACTTTC. The full variable domain, completed using reference TRBV9 and TRBJ2-6, is DSGVTQTPKHLITATGQRVTLRCSPRSGDLSVYWYQQSLDQGLQFLIQYYNGEERAKGNILERFSAQQFPDLHSELNLSSLELGDSALYFCASSVDPSRTGSGANVLTFGAGSRLTVL.

In this sample, this clonotype is medium-sized. The rearrangement uses TRBV6-1 and TRBJ1-2; unclear D gene. The CDR3 is made up of 14 amino acids. V shed 7 bases and J shed 7 bases, with 19 bases lying between them. Per the germline V gene, CDR1 is MNHNS and CDR2 is SASEGT. CDR3 loop: CASTEEREICGYTF. As DNA, the CDR3 is TGTGCCAGCACCGAGGAAAGGGAGATTTGTGGCTACACCTTC.

This clonotype qualifies as medium-sized. This chain connects TRBV20-1 to TRBJ1-6, with no clear D. V was trimmed by 5 bases and J by 13 bases, leaving 21 bases between them. The germline V gene has CDR1 DFQATT and CDR2 SNEGSKA (reference sequence). The CDR3 sequence is 14 residues long. The CDR3 DNA reads TGCAGTGCTGGAACCGGGTCCCCTAGGGTGCCCCTCCACTTT. Translation gives CSAGTGSPRVPLHF.

The chain is built from TRBV29-1 and TRBJ2-2; D not certain. Germline loops: CDR1 SQVTM, CDR2 ANQGSEA. CDR3 length: 12 residues. V lost 3 bases to trimming and J lost 1 base, with 3 bases between them. The CDR3 DNA is TGCAGCGTTGAGAGGAACACCGGGGAGCTGTTTTTT. Encoded protein: CSVERNTGELFF.

J is TRBJ1-1 and V is TRBV5-6; D is uncertain. This CDR3 comprises 14 residues. CDR1 is SGHDT and CDR2 is YYEEEE in the germline V gene. Trimming cost V 1 base and J 0 bases, with 7 bases left between them. The CDR3 sequence is CASSLSGMNTEAFF. The CDR3, as DNA: TGTGCCAGCAGCTTGTCGGGGATGAACACTGAAGCTTTCTTT. Full variable domain (remainder filled in from reference TRBV5-6 and TRBJ1-1): DAGVTQSPTHLIKTRGQQVTLRCSPKSGHDTVSWYQQALGQGPQFIFQYYEEEERQRGNFPDRFSGHQFPNYSSELNVNALLLGDSALYLCASSLSGMNTEAFFGQGTRLTVV.

V is TRBV11-2 and J is TRBJ2-4; no firm D call. Germline-derived CDR1 and CDR2 are SGHAT and FQNNGV. Trimming cost V 4 bases and J 2 bases, with 9 bases left between them. CDR3 length: 14 amino acids. CDR3 amino acids: CASSSMRTKNIQYF. The CDR3 DNA is TGTGCCAGCAGCTCCATGAGGACCAAAAACATTCAGTACTTC.

Sample share makes this clonotype medium-sized. The V and J genes are TRBV4-2 and TRBJ2-3, with 7 bases identical to TRBD1. The CDR3 covers 14 residues. Germline trimming cut 4 bases from V and 3 bases from J; bases unmatched to any gene: 4. Per germline, CDR1 LGHNA and CDR2 YNFKEQ. CDR3 in DNA: TGTGCCAGCAGCCTTCCGGGACAGACAGATACGCAGTATTTT. Translated, it gives CASSLPGQTDTQYF.

This clonotype was detected ten times or more. The chain joins TRBV20-1 to TRBJ2-3, with 11 bases that match TRBD1. CDR1 is DFQATT, CDR2 SNEGSKA, per germline (reference sequence). The CDR3 runs 17 residues. V trimming: 5 bases; J trimming: 1 base; junction bases outside the gene matches: 11. Written as DNA, the CDR3 is TGCAGTGCTGGGGGTTCCGGGACAGGGGGAGGCACAGATACGCAGTATTTT. Translated: CSAGGSGTGGGTDTQYF.

In its sample, this clonotype is large. The chain is built from TRBV20-1 and TRBJ2-5, with no clear D. The CDR3 length is 11 residues. V was cut by 7 bases and J by 5 bases, with 11 bases left in between. CDR1 and CDR2 (germline): DFQATT, SNEGSKA (reference sequence). The DNA for the CDR3 is TGCAGTGTTGCCGGCCCGGAGACCCAGTACTTC. The encoded protein is CSVAGPETQYF.

This clonotype rates as medium-sized (0.01 to 0.1%). This CDR3 reads CASSLMTASNTEAFF. DNA of the CDR3: TGTGCCAGCAGCTTAATGACAGCATCGAACACTGAAGCTTTCTTT. The gene calls are TRBV7-9 and TRBJ1-1; weak D call: TRBD1 (5 bases). The germline CDR1 and CDR2 sequences are SEHNR and FQNEAQ (reference sequence). With 2 bases removed from V and 1 base from J, the gap between germline ends came to 11 bases. CDR3 length: 15 residues.

This clonotype is medium-sized in the sample. The chain is built from TRBV9 and TRBJ2-3, with D tentatively TRBD1 (5 bases). Germline V gene lookup returns CDR1 SGDLS and CDR2 YYNGEE. This CDR3 has 17 residues. V lost 1 base and J 2 bases, leaving 17 bases between the germline ends. The CDR3 loop is CASSVISPQDFTDTQYF. CDR3 sequence (DNA): TGTGCCAGCAGCGTAATATCCCCACAGGATTTCACAGATACGCAGTATTTT.

This clonotype was observed many times. V usage is TRBV20-1 and J usage is TRBJ2-5; 10 bases are a match to TRBD2. Germline V gene lookup returns CDR1 DFQATT and CDR2 SNEGSKA (reference sequence). This CDR3 has 14 residues. V was clipped by 1 base and J by 1 base; unmatched bases: 0. CDR3 DNA sequence: TGCAGTGCTAGAGGGACTAGCGGCCAAGAGACCCAGTACTTC. Residues: CSARGTSGQETQYF.

About this clonotype itself: One base away lies a much larger clone, so this may be a sequencing read error. The V gene is TRBV4-1, the J gene TRBJ2-1, with 8 bases matching TRBD2. Germline CDR1 and CDR2: MGHRA and YSYEKL. V shed 0 bases and J 10 bases; nucleotides not matched to a gene: 14. CDR3 size: 17 residues. CDR3 loop: CASSQEVTSGGRGEQFF. CDR3 sequence (DNA): TGCGCCAGCAGCCAAGAGGTTACTAGCGGAGGACGGGGAGAGCAGTTCTTC.

This clonotype ranks as medium-sized. J is TRBJ1-5 and V is TRBV27, with D uncertain. Germline values: CDR1 MNHEY, CDR2 SMNVEV (reference sequence). The CDR3 sequence is 15 residues long. Trimming shortened V by 0 bases and J by 2 bases, and 8 bases separated the two germline ends. CDR3 loop: CASSLSYTGNQPQHF. CDR3 nucleotides: TGTGCCAGCAGTTTATCGTATACTGGCAATCAGCCCCAGCATTTT.

In this sample, this clonotype turned up many times. The chain is built from TRBV5-1 and TRBJ2-5; 7 bases align to TRBD1. CDR1 is SGHRS and CDR2 is YFSETQ in the germline V gene. J was trimmed by 5 bases and V by 4 bases; bases with no gene match: 8. This CDR3 is 14 amino acids long. CDR3 DNA: TGCGCCAGCAGCCCGGGACAGCCTGGGGAGACCCAGTACTTC. This sequence encodes CASSPGQPGETQYF. Full variable domain (rest looked up from reference TRBV5-1 and TRBJ2-5): KAGVTQTPRYLIKTRGQQVTLSCSPISGHRSVSWYQQTPGQGLQFLFEYFSETQRNKGNFPGRFSGRQFSNSRSEMNVSTLELGDSALYLCASSPGQPGETQYFGPGTRLLVL.

This clonotype is judged medium-sized. The genes are TRBV28 and TRBJ1-4; no definite D call. The CDR3 totals 14 residues. V lost 3 bases and J lost 8, with 13 bases in between. The germline CDR1 and CDR2 sequences are MDHEN and SYDVKM. CDR3 sequence: CASSLMSGREKLFF. CDR3 nucleotide sequence: TGTGCCAGCAGTTTGATGAGCGGGAGGGAAAAACTGTTTTTT.

The chain employs TRBV15 and TRBJ1-3; weak D call: TRBD1 (6 bases). CDR3 length equals 18 residues. Trimming took off 0 bases at V and 2 bases at J, with 17 bases between the two ends. Germline values: CDR1 LNHNV, CDR2 YYDKDF (reference sequence). CDR3 amino acids: CATSRDPLTQGTGNTIYF. The CDR3 DNA sequence: TGTGCCACCAGCAGAGACCCACTGACACAGGGTACTGGAAACACCATATATTTT.

This clonotype is labeled medium-sized. The rearrangement links TRBV2 to TRBJ2-7; maybe TRBD1 (6 bases). The CDR3 is 14 amino acids. From germline, CDR1 is SNHLY and CDR2 FYNNEI. V lost 5 bases to trimming and J lost 1 base, with 12 bases between them. CDR3 in DNA: TGTGCCAGCAGTAGGACAGTAGAATCCTACGAGCAGTACTTC. This codes for CASSRTVESYEQYF.

By share of the sample, this clonotype is medium-sized. V gene TRBV27 combines with J gene TRBJ2-2; D not certain. Per germline, CDR1 MNHEY and CDR2 SMNVEV (reference sequence). Trimming cost V 3 bases and J 2 bases, with 7 bases left between them. This CDR3 spans 14 amino acids. Here the CDR3 reads CASSFEVNTGELFF. The CDR3, as DNA: TGTGCCAGCAGTTTCGAGGTCAACACCGGGGAGCTGTTTTTT.

In its sample, this clonotype is medium-sized. The chain joins TRBV29-1 to TRBJ1-1, with 8 bases that match TRBD1. The J segment lost 0 bases and the V segment lost 3 bases, leaving 3 bases of the junction unmatched. This CDR3 comprises 14 residues. Germline loops: CDR1 SQVTM, CDR2 ANQGSEA. CDR3: CSVEGGQVNTEAFF. Here the CDR3 DNA reads TGCAGCGTTGAGGGGGGACAGGTGAACACTGAAGCTTTCTTT.

This clonotype was counted a few times. The chain recombines TRBV12-3 or TRBV12-4 with TRBJ2-3, with a possible D match to TRBD1 (6 bases). This CDR3 comprises 15 residues. The V end lost 1 base, the J end lost 3 bases, and 11 bases lay between the germline ends. This CDR3 is CASSLGSGVTDTQYF. The CDR3 DNA sequence: TGTGCCAGCAGTTTAGGGTCAGGGGTTACAGATACGCAGTATTTT.

This clonotype is termed medium-sized. The chain carries TRBV5-5 and TRBJ1-3, with a tentative D call TRBD1 (6 bases). This CDR3 has 15 amino acids. V was shortened by 4 bases and J by 0 bases, with 11 bases between the two germline ends. The germline gives CDR1 SGHKS, CDR2 YYEKEE (reference sequence). Written as DNA, the CDR3 is TGTGCCAGCAGCGCGGGACAAGACTCTGGAAACACCATATATTTT. It translates to CASSAGQDSGNTIYF. Full variable domain (outside the CDR3, taken from reference TRBV5-5 and TRBJ1-3): DAGVTQSPTHLIKTRGQQVTLRCSPISGHKSVSWYQQVLGQGPQFIFQYYEKEERGRGNFPDRFSARQFPNYSSELNVNALLLGDSALYLCASSAGQDSGNTIYFGEGSWLTVV.

This clonotype is classed as medium-sized. The chain combines TRBV7-2 with TRBJ1-4; D gene uncertain. Trimming removed 5 bases from V and 1 base from J, with 17 bases in between. The CDR3 contains 17 residues. Germline CDR1 and CDR2: SGHTA and FQGNSA. The CDR3 DNA sequence: TGTGCCAGCAGCGAGCCTTATAGATTGGGAACTAATGAAAAACTGTTTTTT. It is translated as CASSEPYRLGTNEKLFF.

By share, this clonotype counts as medium-sized. J is TRBJ1-4 and V is TRBV2; a weak D match, TRBD1 (6 bases). Germline lookup yields CDR1 SNHLY and CDR2 FYNNEI. This CDR3 is built from 12 residues. Deletions cut 7 bases from V and 7 bases from J, with 10 bases between. The DNA for the CDR3 is TGTGCCAGCATTCGAGGGGGTGAAAAACTGTTTTTT. This gives the protein CASIRGGEKLFF.

This clonotype was counted many times. This chain uses TRBV3-1 with TRBJ2-2, with TRBD2 identical over 12 bases. V trimming: 4 bases; J trimming: 2 bases; junction bases outside the gene matches: 5. The CDR3 consists of 17 residues. The germline gives CDR1 LGHDT, CDR2 YNNKEL (reference sequence). DNA for the CDR3: TGTGCCAGCAGCCGTAGGACTAGCGGGGTCAACACCGGGGAGCTGTTTTTT. Its translation: CASSRRTSGVNTGELFF.

The chain carries TRBV29-1 and TRBJ2-5, with 7 bases that match TRBD1. CDR1 is SQVTM and CDR2 is ANQGSEA in the germline V gene. V was clipped by 2 bases and J by 4 bases; unmatched bases: 7. The CDR3 extends over 14 amino acids. The CDR3 DNA reads TGCAGCGTTGAACTTTCAAGGGGGCGAGAGACCCAGTACTTC. Its protein is CSVELSRGRETQYF.

Sample share makes this clonotype medium-sized (0.01 to 0.1%). The chain links TRBV6-1 to TRBJ1-1; unclear D gene. Germline V lookup: CDR1 MNHNS, CDR2 SASEGT. Between the trimmed V and J ends, which lost 5 bases and 1 base, there was a span of 20 bases. CDR3 length: 17 amino acids. In DNA, the CDR3 is TGTGCCAGCAGTCGGCCCACAGTAAAAGTTTCGAACACTGAAGCTTTCTTT. The encoded protein is CASSRPTVKVSNTEAFF.

The chain links TRBV10-3 to TRBJ2-7, with D possibly TRBD1 on 6 matching bases. Trimming cost V 7 bases and J 2 bases, with 12 bases left between them. This CDR3 is built from 13 residues. From germline, CDR1 is ENHRY and CDR2 SYGVKD. The CDR3 DNA is TGTGCCATCAAGGGGGACGTGACCTACGAGCAGTACTTC. Translation: CAIKGDVTYEQYF.